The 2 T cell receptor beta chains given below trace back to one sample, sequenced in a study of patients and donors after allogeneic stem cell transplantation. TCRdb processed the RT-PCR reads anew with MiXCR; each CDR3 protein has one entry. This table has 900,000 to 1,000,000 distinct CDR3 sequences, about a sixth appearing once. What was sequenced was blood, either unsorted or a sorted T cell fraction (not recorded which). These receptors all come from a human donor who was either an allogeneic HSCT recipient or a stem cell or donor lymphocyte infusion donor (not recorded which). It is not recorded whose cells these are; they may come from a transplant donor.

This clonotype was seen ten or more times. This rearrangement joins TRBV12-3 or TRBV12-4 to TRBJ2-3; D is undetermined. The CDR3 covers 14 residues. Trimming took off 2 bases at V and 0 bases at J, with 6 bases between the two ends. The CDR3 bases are TGTGCCAGCAGTTTAACGCGGAGCACAGATACGCAGTATTTT. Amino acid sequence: CASSLTRSTDTQYF.

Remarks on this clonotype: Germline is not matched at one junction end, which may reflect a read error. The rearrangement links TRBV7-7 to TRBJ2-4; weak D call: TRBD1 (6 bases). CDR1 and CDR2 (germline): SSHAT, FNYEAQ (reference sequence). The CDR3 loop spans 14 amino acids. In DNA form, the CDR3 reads TGTGCTAGCAGCTTTGGACAGAGGAGAGACATTCAGTACTTC. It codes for CASSFGQRRDIQYF.